In this sample, the clone carrying this TCR beta chain turned up a few times. Its cognate antigen is unknown. At the DNA level, this CDR3 is encoded by other sequences in the same sample as well. Donors consisted of healthy bone marrow donors. Vbeta (60) and Jbeta (13) primers were used in the PCR. TCRdb's table, derived via immunoSEQ multiplex PCR, lists solely in-frame clones and lacks some. The repertoire includes 110,000 or so clones, roughly 15% of them detected once, and approximately 0.8% sits in the top ten. The data stem from a study of cytomegalovirus exposure and HLA in healthy donors. Germline loops: CDR1 LGHNA, CDR2 YSLEER. CDR3 length: 14 residues. Trimming pared 0 bases from V and 8 bases from J, leaving 13 bases between. Study-level results: TCR beta V- and J-gene trimming was later associated with a missense DCLRE1C variant. The classifier, whose performance was assessed in both the original and validation cohorts, reportedly diagnosed cytomegalovirus status with high specificity and sensitivity. An analysis done earlier found most TCR beta V segments productive about 87% or about 30% of the time.

The rearrangement uses TRBV4-3 and TRBJ1-2, with a tentative D call TRBD1 (6 bases). The TCR sequence derives from a female donor in good health and CMV-seronegative. Sequencing was carried out using PBMCs. For the CDR3, the DNA is TGCGCCAGCAGCCAAGACAGGGGTAATTACGGCTACACCTTC. This translates into CASSQDRGNYGYTF.